The present entry profiles one T cell receptor (beta chain) with its context. Trimming took 6 bases from V and 7 from J; bases not matched to a gene: 11. CDR3 length equals 16 residues. Germline assignment: CDR1 SNHLY and CDR2 FYNNEI. The sample belongs to a study of T cells in narcolepsy. Measured with immunoSEQ multiplex PCR; TCRdb has only the in-frame clones, and not every one. In the table there are about 35,000 clones, more than 70% of which are singletons. The clonotype comes from a human donor in good health. Sample: memory (CD45RA-) CD4+ T cells from blood. The chain has TRBV2 and TRBJ1-6; TRBD1 matches 8 bases. CDR3 residues: CASRATGASLNSPLHF. As DNA, the CDR3 is TGTGCCAGCAGAGCGACAGGGGCCTCGTTGAATTCACCCCTCCACTTT.